The clone carrying this T cell receptor (beta chain) showed up many times. Its antigen is still unknown. Reverse transcribing all isolated RNA meant expressed TCRB transcripts were sequenced. Profiling relied on immunoSEQ multiplex PCR, and the TCRdb table lists in-frame clones only, not all of them. The sample records some 150,000 clones, roughly a tenth being singletons. The source of the sample is a study of beta chain features in type 1 diabetes. Study-wide background: Regarding age, gender and cell yields, patients proved similar to healthy donors.

Points from the study as a whole: Moderately but significantly shorter TCRB CDR3s were found in Type 1 diabetes patients in all four CD4+ subsets.

Averaging about 120 mL, one heparinised blood draw was given by each donor. Germline V lookup: CDR1 MDHEN, CDR2 SYDVKM. The CDR3 runs to 14 residues. V lost 2 bases and J lost 3, with 11 bases in between. V gene TRBV28 combines with J gene TRBJ2-7; D may be TRBD2 (5 bases). The source material was central memory CD4+ T cells from blood. The sequence came from a man in his late teens or twenties in good health. CDR3 residues: CASSLGTGIYEQYF. CDR3 DNA: TGTGCCAGCAGTTTAGGAACGGGGATCTACGAGCAGTACTTC.